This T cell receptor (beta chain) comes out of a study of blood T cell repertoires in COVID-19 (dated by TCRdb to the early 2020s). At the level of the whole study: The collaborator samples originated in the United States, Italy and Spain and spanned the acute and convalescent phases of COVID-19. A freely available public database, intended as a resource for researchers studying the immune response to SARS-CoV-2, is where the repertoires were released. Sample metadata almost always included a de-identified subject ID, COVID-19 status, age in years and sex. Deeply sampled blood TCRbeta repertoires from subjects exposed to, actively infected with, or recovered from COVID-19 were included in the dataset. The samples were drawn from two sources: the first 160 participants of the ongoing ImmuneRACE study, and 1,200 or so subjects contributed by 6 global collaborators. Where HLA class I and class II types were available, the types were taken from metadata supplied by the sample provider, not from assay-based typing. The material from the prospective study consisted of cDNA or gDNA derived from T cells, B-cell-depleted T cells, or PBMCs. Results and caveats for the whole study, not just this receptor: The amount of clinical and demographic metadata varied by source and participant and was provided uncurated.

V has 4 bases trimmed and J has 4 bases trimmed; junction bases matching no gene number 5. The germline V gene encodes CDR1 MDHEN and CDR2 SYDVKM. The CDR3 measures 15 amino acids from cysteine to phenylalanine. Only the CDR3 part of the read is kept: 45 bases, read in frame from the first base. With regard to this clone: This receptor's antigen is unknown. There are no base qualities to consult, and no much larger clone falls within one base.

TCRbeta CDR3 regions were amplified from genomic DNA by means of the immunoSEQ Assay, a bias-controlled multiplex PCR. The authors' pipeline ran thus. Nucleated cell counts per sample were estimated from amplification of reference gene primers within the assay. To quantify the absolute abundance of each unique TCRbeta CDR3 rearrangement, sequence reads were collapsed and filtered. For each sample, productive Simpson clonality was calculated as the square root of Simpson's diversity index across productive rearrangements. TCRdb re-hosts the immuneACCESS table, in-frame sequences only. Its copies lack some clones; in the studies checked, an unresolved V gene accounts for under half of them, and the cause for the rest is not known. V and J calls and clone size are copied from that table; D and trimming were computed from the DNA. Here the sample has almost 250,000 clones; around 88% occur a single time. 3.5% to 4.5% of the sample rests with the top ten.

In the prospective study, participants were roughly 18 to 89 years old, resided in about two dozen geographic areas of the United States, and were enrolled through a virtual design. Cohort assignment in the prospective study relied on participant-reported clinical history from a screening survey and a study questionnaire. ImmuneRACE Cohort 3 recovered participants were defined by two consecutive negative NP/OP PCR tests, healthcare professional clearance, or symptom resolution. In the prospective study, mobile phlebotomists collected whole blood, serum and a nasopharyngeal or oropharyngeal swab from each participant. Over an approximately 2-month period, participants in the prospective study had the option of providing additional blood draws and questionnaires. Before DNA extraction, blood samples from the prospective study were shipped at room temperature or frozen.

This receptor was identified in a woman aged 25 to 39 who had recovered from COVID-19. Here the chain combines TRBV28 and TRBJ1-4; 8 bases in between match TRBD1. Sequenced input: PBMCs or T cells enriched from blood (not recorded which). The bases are TGTGCCAGCAGTTCAACAGGGGGTCTTAATGAAAAACTGTTTTTT. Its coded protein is CASSSTGGLNEKLFF.